This is a list of T cell receptor beta chains from one sample in a study of cytomegalovirus exposure and HLA in healthy donors. Only in-frame clones appear in the TCRdb table, and some are missing; sequencing was by immunoSEQ multiplex PCR. The sample's table shows 220,000 or so clones. The source material was PBMCs. These receptor sequences come from a girl aged 2 to 10 in good health and CMV-seropositive. Both conserved end residues are part of each CDR3.

v_call: TRBV11-2
cdr3_length: 13
cdr3_aa: CASSLGYNEKLFF

v_call: TRBV7-8
cdr3_length: 18
cdr3_aa: CASSSPETDRFHTGELFF

v_call: TRBV28
cdr3_length: 17
cdr3_aa: CASSFGNRGGANYGYTF

v_call: TRBV18
cdr3_length: 15
cdr3_aa: CASSPRDRAYPTQYF

v_call: TRBV11-2
cdr3_length: 15
cdr3_aa: CASSLGLVYPDTQYF

v_call: TRBV29-1
cdr3_length: 12
cdr3_aa: CSVLGALYEQYF

v_call: TRBV15
cdr3_length: 15
cdr3_aa: CATSRVGDRNTEAFF

v_call: TRBV19
cdr3_length: 15
cdr3_aa: CATTLAGGLGYEQYF

v_call: TRBV11-2
cdr3_length: 17
cdr3_aa: CASSPEPSGSRRYEQYF

v_call: TRBV28
cdr3_length: 13
cdr3_aa: CASSSAGGLGYTF

v_call: TRBV10-3
cdr3_length: 17
cdr3_aa: CAISGGRGTVGANVLTF

v_call: TRBV28
cdr3_length: 18
cdr3_aa: CASSLMRGRGWSSYEQYF

v_call: TRBV28
cdr3_length: 14
cdr3_aa: CASSSGLGYNEQFF

v_call: TRBV7-9
cdr3_length: 17
cdr3_aa: CASLGGIDPSGANVLTF

v_call: TRBV6-1
cdr3_length: 12
cdr3_aa: CARRVVFYEQYF

v_call: TRBV6-5
cdr3_length: 16
cdr3_aa: CASSFGGGASGNTIYF

v_call: TRBV5-1
cdr3_length: 16
cdr3_aa: CASSLGPDNRGYEQYF

v_call: TRBV28
cdr3_length: 15
cdr3_aa: CASTPFGGSYNEQFF

v_call: TRBV5-4
cdr3_length: 14
cdr3_aa: CASSSGTNSYEQYF

v_call: TRBV5-1
cdr3_length: 15
cdr3_aa: CASSVGTGGTDTQYF

v_call: TRBV5-1
cdr3_length: 14
cdr3_aa: CASSFGLAGVEQYF

v_call: TRBV20-1
cdr3_length: 11
cdr3_aa: CSAMEGPEQYF

v_call: TRBV9
cdr3_length: 17
cdr3_aa: CASSVDPPVGLDPTQYF

v_call: TRBV10-2
cdr3_length: 15
cdr3_aa: CASSDDRTGRNEAFF

v_call: TRBV28
cdr3_length: 17
cdr3_aa: CASSFRGTSGTTNEQFF

v_call: TRBV10-1
cdr3_length: 13
cdr3_aa: CASSESGVYGYTF

v_call: TRBV6-5
cdr3_length: 16
cdr3_aa: CASSYSLVSSGNTIYF

v_call: TRBV6-5
cdr3_length: 15
cdr3_aa: CASALTGDLNYGYTF

v_call: TRBV7-9
cdr3_length: 12
cdr3_aa: CASSLGYEEQYF

v_call: TRBV5-4
cdr3_length: 16
cdr3_aa: CASSRRQGAMDTEAFF

v_call: TRBV2
cdr3_length: 18
cdr3_aa: CARWTGELRVEGTGELFF

v_call: TRBV6-6
cdr3_length: 14
cdr3_aa: CASSYGAEIGPQHF

v_call: TRBV7-8
cdr3_length: 16
cdr3_aa: CASSLEARGTGQPQHF

v_call: TRBV28
cdr3_length: 15
cdr3_aa: CASMLAGARYNEQFF

v_call: TRBV28
cdr3_length: 14
cdr3_aa: CASSPSDRVYGYTF

v_call: TRBV29-1
cdr3_length: 13
cdr3_aa: CSVEGQGGSGYTF

v_call: TRBV14
cdr3_length: 16
cdr3_aa: CASSQAAGRYKNIQYF

v_call: TRBV15
cdr3_length: 14
cdr3_aa: CATSRDRQQETQYF

v_call: TRBV30
cdr3_length: 11
cdr3_aa: CAGPSGYEQYF

v_call: TRBV27
cdr3_length: 18
cdr3_aa: CASSLGTSGRASTGELFF

v_call: TRBV27
cdr3_length: 14
cdr3_aa: CASSFLAGGETQYF

v_call: TRBV15
cdr3_length: 12
cdr3_aa: CATSISDYEQYF

v_call: TRBV13
cdr3_length: 13
cdr3_aa: CASSSSPRYEQYF

v_call: TRBV28
cdr3_length: 16
cdr3_aa: CASSLWEGQGRPPLHF

v_call: TRBV5-4
cdr3_length: 14
cdr3_aa: CASSSRQGRDTQYF

v_call: TRBV29-1
cdr3_length: 19
cdr3_aa: CSAQPGLAGGYYRGDTQYF

v_call: TRBV25-1
cdr3_length: 17
cdr3_aa: CASSELGWAGGTGELFF

v_call: TRBV19
cdr3_length: 13
cdr3_aa: CASRNRDRGEQYF

v_call: TRBV30
cdr3_length: 12
cdr3_aa: CASGDNQYTIYF

v_call: TRBV25-1
cdr3_length: 11
cdr3_aa: CASVSRDIQYF

v_call: TRBV27
cdr3_length: 14
cdr3_aa: CASVGQVGYNEQFF

v_call: TRBV29-1
cdr3_length: 21
cdr3_aa: CSVVLRDRGFSKGLLQETQYF

v_call: TRBV6-1
cdr3_length: 13
cdr3_aa: CASSEQGQETQYF

v_call: TRBV15
cdr3_length: 16
cdr3_aa: CATSRAPRTENTEAFF

v_call: TRBV5-1
cdr3_length: 15
cdr3_aa: CASSLGTSLYNEQFF

v_call: TRBV5-4
cdr3_length: 16
cdr3_aa: CASTRLLSGANNEQFF

v_call: TRBV4-1
cdr3_length: 15
cdr3_aa: CASSRFTGDQETQYF

v_call: TRBV19
cdr3_length: 13
cdr3_aa: CASRPSDTDTIYF

v_call: TRBV5-4
cdr3_length: 12
cdr3_aa: CASSGTAETQYF

v_call: TRBV15
cdr3_length: 16
cdr3_aa: CATSRAGGQGADTQYF